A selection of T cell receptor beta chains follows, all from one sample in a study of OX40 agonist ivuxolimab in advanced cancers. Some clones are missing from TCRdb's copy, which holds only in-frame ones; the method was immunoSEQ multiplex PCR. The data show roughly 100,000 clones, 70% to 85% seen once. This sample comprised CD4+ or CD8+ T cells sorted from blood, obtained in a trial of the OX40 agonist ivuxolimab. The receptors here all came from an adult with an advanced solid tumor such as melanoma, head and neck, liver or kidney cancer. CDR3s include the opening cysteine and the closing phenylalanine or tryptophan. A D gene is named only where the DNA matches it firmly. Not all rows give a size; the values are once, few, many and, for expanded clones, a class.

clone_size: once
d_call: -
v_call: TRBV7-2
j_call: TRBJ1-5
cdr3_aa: CASSLGIQPQHF
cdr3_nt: TGTGCCAGCAGCTTAGGGATCCAGCCCCAGCATTTT

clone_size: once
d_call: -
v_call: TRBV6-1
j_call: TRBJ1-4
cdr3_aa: CASSESPGGQPNEKLFF
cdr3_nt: TGTGCCAGCAGTGAAAGCCCAGGCGGACAGCCCAATGAAAAACTGTTTTTT

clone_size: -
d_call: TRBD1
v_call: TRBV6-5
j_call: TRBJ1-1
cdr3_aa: CASSGDRGNTEAFF
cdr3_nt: TGTGCCAGCAGTGGGGACAGGGGGAACACTGAAGCTTTCTTT

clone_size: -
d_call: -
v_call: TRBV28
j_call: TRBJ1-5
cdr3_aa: CASSPPGRSNQPQHF
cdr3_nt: TGTGCCAGCAGTCCCCCCGGACGGAGCAATCAGCCCCAGCATTTT

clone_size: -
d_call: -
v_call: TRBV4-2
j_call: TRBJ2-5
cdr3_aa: CASSQDSRKTGWYF
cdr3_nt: TGTGCCAGCAGCCAAGATAGTAGAAAAACGGGTTGGTACTTC

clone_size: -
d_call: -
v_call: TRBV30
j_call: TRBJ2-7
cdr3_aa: CAWSVGGGTGGVQYF
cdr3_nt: TGTGCCTGGAGTGTCGGAGGGGGGACCGGGGGTGTGCAGTACTTC

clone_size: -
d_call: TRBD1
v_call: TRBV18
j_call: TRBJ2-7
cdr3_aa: CASSRGQGFIEQYF
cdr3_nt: TGTGCCAGCTCAAGGGGACAGGGATTTATTGAGCAGTACTTC

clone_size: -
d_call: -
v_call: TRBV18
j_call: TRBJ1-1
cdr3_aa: CASKLAAATEAFF
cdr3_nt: TGTGCCAGCAAACTGGCGGCAGCCACTGAAGCTTTCTTT

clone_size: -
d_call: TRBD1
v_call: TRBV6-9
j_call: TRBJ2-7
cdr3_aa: CASSKRDSSYEQYF
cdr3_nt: TGTGCCAGCAGCAAAAGGGACAGCTCCTACGAGCAGTACTTC

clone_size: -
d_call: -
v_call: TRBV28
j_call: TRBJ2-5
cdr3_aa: CASSGLGVETQYF
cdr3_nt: TGTGCCAGCTCTGGACTTGGGGTGGAGACCCAGTACTTC

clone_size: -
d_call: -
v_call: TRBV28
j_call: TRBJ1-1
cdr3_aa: CASRYGGARSTEAFF
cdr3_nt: TGTGCCAGCCGTTACGGGGGGGCGAGGAGCACTGAAGCTTTCTTT

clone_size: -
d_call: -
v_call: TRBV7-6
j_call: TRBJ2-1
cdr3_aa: CASSEYNEQFF
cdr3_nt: TGTGCCAGCAGCGAATACAATGAGCAGTTCTTC

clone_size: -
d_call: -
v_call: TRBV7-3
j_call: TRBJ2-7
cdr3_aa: CASSRAGGREQYF
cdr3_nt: TGTGCCAGCAGTCGGGCTGGGGGCAGAGAGCAGTACTTC

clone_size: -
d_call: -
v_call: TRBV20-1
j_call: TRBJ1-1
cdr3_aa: CSAGHNTEAFF
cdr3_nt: TGCAGTGCTGGACATAACACTGAAGCTTTCTTT

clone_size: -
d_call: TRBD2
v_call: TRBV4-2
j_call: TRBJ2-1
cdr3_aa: CASSRAGLATKEQFF
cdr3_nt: TGTGCCAGCAGCCGAGCGGGACTAGCGACGAAAGAGCAGTTCTTC

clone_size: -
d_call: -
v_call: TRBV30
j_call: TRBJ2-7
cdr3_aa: CAWSVQRPYEQYF
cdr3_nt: TGTGCCTGGAGTGTACAGAGGCCCTACGAGCAGTACTTC

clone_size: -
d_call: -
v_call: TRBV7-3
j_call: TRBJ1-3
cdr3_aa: CASSQPPGNTIYF
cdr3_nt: TGTGCCAGCAGCCAACCTCCTGGAAACACCATATATTTT

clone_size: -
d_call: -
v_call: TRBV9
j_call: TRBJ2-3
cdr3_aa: CASSVRGGTSTDTQYF
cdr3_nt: TGTGCCAGCAGCGTACGAGGGGGGACTAGCACAGATACGCAGTATTTT

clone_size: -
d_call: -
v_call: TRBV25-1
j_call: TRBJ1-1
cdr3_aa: CASSGFEGTEAFF
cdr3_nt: TGTGCCAGCAGTGGTTTCGAAGGCACTGAAGCTTTCTTT

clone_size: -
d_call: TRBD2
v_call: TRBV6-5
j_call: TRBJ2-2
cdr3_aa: CASSKGLAGGELFF
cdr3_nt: TGTGCCAGCAGTAAAGGACTAGCCGGCGGGGAGCTGTTTTTT

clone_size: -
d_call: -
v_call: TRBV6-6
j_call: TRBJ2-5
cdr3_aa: CASSWGSGLDQETQYF
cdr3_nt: TGTGCCAGCAGTTGGGGTTCAGGGCTAGACCAAGAGACCCAGTACTTC

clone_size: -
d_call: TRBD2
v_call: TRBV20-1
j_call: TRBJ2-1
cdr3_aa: CSARLASEQFF
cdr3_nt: TGCAGTGCCCGACTAGCTTCTGAGCAGTTCTTC

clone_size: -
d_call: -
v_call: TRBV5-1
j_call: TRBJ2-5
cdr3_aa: CASSPESKETQYF
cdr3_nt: TGCGCCAGCAGCCCTGAAAGCAAAGAGACCCAGTACTTC

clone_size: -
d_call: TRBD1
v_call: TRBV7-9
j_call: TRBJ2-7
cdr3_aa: CASSPEGQASYEQYF
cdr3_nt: TGTGCCAGCAGCCCTGAGGGACAGGCATCCTACGAGCAGTACTTC

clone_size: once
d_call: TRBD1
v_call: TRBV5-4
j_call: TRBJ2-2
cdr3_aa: CASSGLTGAMNTGELFF
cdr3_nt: TGTGCCAGCAGCGGCTTAACAGGGGCCATGAACACCGGGGAGCTGTTTTTT

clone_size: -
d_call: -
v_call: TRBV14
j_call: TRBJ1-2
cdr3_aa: CASSQDLNYGYTF
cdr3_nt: TGTGCCAGCAGCCAAGACCTGAACTATGGCTACACCTTC

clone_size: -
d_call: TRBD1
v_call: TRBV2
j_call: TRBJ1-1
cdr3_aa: CASSSDRGLGEAFF
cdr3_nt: TGTGCCAGCAGCTCCGACAGGGGGCTGGGTGAAGCTTTCTTT

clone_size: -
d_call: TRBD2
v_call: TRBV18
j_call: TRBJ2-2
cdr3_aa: CASSTGLAGATGELFF
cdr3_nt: TGTGCCAGCTCAACGGGACTAGCGGGAGCCACCGGGGAGCTGTTTTTT

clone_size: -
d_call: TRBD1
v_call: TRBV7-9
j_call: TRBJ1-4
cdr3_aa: CASSLRRDRGFESEKLFF
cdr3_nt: TGTGCCAGCAGCCTTCGCCGGGACAGGGGTTTTGAGAGTGAAAAACTGTTTTTT

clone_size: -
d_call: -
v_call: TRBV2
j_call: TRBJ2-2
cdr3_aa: CASSEAQGRTGELFF
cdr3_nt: TGTGCCAGCAGTGAAGCGCAAGGGCGCACCGGGGAGCTGTTTTTT

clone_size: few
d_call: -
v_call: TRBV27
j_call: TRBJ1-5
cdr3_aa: CASSPVVSRQPQHF
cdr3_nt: TGTGCCAGCAGCCCTGTGGTTTCTAGGCAGCCCCAGCATTTT

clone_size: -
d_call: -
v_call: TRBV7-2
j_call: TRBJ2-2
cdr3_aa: CASSLRRLLNTGELFF
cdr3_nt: TGTGCCAGCAGCTTGAGGCGACTTTTGAACACCGGGGAGCTGTTTTTT

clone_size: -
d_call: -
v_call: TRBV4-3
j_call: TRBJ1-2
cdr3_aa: CASSQDYGPSGYYGYTF
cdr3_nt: TGCGCCAGCAGCCAAGATTACGGTCCGTCAGGGTACTATGGCTACACCTTC

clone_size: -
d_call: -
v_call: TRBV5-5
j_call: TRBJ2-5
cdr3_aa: CASRQTGTQETQYF
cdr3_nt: TGTGCCAGCAGACAGACAGGAACCCAAGAGACCCAGTACTTC

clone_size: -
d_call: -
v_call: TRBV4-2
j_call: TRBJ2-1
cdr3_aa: CASSQVGSSYNEQFF
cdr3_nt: TGTGCCAGCAGCCAAGTTGGGAGCTCCTACAATGAGCAGTTCTTC

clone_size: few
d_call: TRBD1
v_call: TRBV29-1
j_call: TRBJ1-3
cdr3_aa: CSVLRQGRGNTIYF
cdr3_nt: TGCAGCGTCCTTAGACAGGGCCGTGGAAACACCATATATTTT

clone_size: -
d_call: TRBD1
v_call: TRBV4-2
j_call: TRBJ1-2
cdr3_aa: CASSQERTGGYGYTF
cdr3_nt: TGTGCCAGCAGCCAAGAGAGGACAGGGGGCTATGGCTACACCTTC

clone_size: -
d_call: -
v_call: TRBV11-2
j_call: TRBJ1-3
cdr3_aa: CASRRGHSGNTIYF
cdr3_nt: TGTGCCAGCCGACGAGGCCACTCTGGAAACACCATATATTTT

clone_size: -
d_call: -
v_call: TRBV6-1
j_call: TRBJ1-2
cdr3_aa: CASSEAGGREYGYTF
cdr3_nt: TGTGCCAGCAGTGAAGCGGGGGGGCGCGAGTATGGCTACACCTTC

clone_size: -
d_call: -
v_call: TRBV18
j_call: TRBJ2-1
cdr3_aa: CASSPSKGNSYNEQFF
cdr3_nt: TGTGCCAGCTCACCGAGTAAGGGGAACTCCTACAATGAGCAGTTCTTC

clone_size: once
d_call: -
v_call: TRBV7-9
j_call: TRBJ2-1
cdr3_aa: CATRPWRGPLSYEQFF
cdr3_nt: TGTGCCACCCGCCCCTGGCGGGGACCACTATCTTATGAGCAGTTCTTC

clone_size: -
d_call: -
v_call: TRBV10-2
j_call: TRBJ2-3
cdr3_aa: CATLVGADTQYF
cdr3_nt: TGCGCCACCCTAGTGGGGGCGGATACGCAGTATTTT

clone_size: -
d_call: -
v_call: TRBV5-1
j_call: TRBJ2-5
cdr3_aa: CASSLRDQETQYF
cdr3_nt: TGCGCCAGCAGCTTGAGGGATCAAGAGACCCAGTACTTC

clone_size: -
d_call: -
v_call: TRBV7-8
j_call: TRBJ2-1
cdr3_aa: CASSLAAGSYNEQFF
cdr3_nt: TGTGCCAGCAGCTTAGCAGCGGGCTCCTACAATGAGCAGTTCTTC